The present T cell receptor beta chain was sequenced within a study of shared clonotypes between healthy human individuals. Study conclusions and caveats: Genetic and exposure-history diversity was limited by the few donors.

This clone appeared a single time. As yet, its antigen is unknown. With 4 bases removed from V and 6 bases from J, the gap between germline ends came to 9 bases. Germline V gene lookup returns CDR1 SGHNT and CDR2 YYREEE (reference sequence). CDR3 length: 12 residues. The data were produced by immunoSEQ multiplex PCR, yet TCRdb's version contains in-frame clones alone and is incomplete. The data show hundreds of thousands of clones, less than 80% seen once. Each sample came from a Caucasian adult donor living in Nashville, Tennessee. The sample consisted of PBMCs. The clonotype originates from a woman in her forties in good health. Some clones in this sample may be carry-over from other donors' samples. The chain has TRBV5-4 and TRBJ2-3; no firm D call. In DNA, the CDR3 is TGTGCCAGCAGCACGACCGCGGATACGCAGTATTTT. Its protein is CASSTTADTQYF.